This T cell receptor (beta chain) was captured in a study of blood T cell repertoires in COVID-19. Turning to the study itself: Samples came from the United States, Italy and Spain, spanning acute and convalescent COVID-19. PBMCs, B-cell-depleted T cells, or T cells were the source of the cDNA or gDNA that made up the material.

Original processing methods: Amplified reference gene primers provided the basis for estimating nucleated cell counts. The repertoire was sequenced with immunoSEQ multiplex PCR; TCRdb's copy has only in-frame clones and lacks some. The DNA was the basis for D and trimming; V, J and clone size are from that table. The sample contains roughly 150,000 clones, around 80% of which appear only once. Germline V gene sequence: CDR1 SEHNR, CDR2 FQNEAQ (reference sequence). The CDR3 extends over 13 amino acids. V lost 5 bases, J lost 6 bases, and 6 bases stayed unmatched. This sequence was found in a woman aged 45-59 years in a cohort sampled during active or convalescent COVID-19. The chain couples TRBV7-9 to TRBJ2-7, with 8 bases lining up with TRBD1. The sequenced material came from peripheral blood. CDR3 DNA: TGTGCCAGCAGCCCATCAGGGGGCGGCGAGCAGTACTTC. It codes for CASSPSGGGEQYF.